The T cell receptor (beta chain) under discussion was sequenced for a study of blood T cell repertoires in COVID-19. The wider study: Some COVID-19 samples were acute and others convalescent; all came from the United States, Italy and Spain.

The length of the CDR3 is 15 residues. The V gene's germline CDR1 is ENHRY and CDR2 SYGVKD. Trimming shortened V by 6 bases and J by 1 base, and 13 bases separated the two germline ends. Recruitment covered about two dozen US areas and drew participants whose ages spanned roughly 18 to 90 years. Exposed enrollees encountered a COVID-19 case at some point within 2 weeks before study entry. This clone was seen more than once but under ten times. Original methodology: It was from reference gene primer amplification that nucleated cell counts were estimated. Profiled with immunoSEQ multiplex PCR; TCRdb holds only in-frame clones, not every one. D and trimming come from the DNA, and the V and J calls and clone size come from that table. Of roughly 260,000 clones in the sample, roughly four fifths are singletons; the top ten hold 3% to 4.5%.

This rearrangement joins TRBV10-3 to TRBJ1-3; D call uncertain. The sequencing input was PBMCs or T cells enriched from blood (not recorded which). The receptor was isolated from a woman in her thirties or forties who had been exposed to COVID-19. For the CDR3, the DNA is TGTGCCATCAGGGATAGTAGACTGTCTGGAAACACCATATATTTT. Its protein product is CAIRDSRLSGNTIYF.